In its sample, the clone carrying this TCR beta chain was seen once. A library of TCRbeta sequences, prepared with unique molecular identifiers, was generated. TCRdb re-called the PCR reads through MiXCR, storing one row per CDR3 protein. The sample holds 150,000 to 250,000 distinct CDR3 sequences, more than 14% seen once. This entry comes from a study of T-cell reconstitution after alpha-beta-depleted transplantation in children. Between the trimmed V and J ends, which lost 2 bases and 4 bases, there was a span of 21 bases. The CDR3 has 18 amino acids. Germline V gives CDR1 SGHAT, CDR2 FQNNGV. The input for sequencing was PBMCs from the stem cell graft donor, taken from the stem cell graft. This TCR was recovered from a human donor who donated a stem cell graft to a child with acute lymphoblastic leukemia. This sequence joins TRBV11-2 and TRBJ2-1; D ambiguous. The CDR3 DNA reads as TGTGCCAGCAGCTTAAGTCACCCAGGTAGGGAAGGTTACAATGAGCAGTTCTTC. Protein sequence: CASSLSHPGREGYNEQFF.